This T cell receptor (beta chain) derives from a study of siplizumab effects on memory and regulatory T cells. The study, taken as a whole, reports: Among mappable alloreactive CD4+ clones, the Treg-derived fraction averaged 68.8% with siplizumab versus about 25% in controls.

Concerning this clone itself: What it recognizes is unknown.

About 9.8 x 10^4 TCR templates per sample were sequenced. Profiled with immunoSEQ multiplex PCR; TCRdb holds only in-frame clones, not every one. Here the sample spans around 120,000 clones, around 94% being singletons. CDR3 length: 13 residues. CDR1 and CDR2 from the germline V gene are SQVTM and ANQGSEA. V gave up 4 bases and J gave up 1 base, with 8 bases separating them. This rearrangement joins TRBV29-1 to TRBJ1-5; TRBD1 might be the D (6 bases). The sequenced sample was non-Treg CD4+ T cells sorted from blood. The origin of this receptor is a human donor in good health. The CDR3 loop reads CSVGGASNQPQHF. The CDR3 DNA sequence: TGCAGCGTTGGGGGGGCGAGCAATCAGCCCCAGCATTTT.